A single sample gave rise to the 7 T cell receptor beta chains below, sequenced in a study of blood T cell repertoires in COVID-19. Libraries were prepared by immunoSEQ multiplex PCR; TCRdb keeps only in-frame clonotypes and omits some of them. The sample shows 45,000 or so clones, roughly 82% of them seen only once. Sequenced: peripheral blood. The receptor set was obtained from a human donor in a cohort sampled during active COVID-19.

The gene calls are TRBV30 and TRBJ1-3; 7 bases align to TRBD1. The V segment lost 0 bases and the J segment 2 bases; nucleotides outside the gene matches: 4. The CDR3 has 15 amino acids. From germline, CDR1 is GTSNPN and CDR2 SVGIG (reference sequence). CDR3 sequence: CAWSVLQGAGNTIYF. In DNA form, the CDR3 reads TGTGCCTGGAGTGTACTTCAGGGGGCTGGAAACACCATATATTTT.

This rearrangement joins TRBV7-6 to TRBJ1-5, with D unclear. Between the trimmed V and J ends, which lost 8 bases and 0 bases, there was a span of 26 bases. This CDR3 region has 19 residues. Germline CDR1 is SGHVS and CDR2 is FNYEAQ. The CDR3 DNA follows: TGTGCCAGCTCCCTGGCGGCAGTTAGGCGATTTTTTAGCAATCAGCCCCAGCATTTT. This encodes CASSLAAVRRFFSNQPQHF.

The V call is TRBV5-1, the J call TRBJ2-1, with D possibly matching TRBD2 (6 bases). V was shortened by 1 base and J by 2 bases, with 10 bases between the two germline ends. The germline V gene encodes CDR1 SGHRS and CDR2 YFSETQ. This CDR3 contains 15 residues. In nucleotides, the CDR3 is TGCGCCAGCAGCTTGATTGCGGGGACCTACAATGAGCAGTTCTTC. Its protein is CASSLIAGTYNEQFF.

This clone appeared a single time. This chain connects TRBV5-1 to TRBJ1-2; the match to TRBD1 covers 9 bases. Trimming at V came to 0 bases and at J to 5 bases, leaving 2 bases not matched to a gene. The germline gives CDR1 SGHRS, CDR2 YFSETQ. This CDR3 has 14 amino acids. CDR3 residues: CASSLEGTGYGYTF. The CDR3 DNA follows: TGCGCCAGCAGCTTGGAGGGGACAGGGTATGGCTACACCTTC.

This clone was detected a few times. The CDR3 here is CASSVVATYNEQFF. The CDR3 coding sequence is TGTGCCAGCAGCGTAGTAGCAACCTACAATGAGCAGTTCTTC. The chain links TRBV9 to TRBJ2-1; D is ambiguous. CDR1 and CDR2 from the germline V gene are SGDLS and YYNGEE. V was pared by 0 bases and J by 2 bases, with 6 bases between. This CDR3 is built from 14 residues.

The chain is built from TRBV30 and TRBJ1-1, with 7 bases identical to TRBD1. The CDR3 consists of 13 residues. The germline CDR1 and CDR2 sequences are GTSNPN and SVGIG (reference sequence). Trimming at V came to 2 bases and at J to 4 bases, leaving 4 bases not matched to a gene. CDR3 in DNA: TGTGCCTGGAGTCGACAGGGATTCACTGAAGCTTTCTTT. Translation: CAWSRQGFTEAFF. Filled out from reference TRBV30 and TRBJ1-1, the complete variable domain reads SQTIHQWPATLVQPVGSPLSLECTVEGTSNPNLYWYRQAAGRGLQLLFYSVGIGQISSEVPQNLSASRPQDRQFILSSKKLLLSDSGFYLCAWSRQGFTEAFFGQGTRLTVV.

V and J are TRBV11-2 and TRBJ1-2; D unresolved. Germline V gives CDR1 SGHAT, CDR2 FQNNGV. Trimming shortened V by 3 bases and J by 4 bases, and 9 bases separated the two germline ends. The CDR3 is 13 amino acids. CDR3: CASSFGGTYGYTF. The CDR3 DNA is TGTGCCAGCAGCTTCGGCGGTACCTATGGCTACACCTTC.